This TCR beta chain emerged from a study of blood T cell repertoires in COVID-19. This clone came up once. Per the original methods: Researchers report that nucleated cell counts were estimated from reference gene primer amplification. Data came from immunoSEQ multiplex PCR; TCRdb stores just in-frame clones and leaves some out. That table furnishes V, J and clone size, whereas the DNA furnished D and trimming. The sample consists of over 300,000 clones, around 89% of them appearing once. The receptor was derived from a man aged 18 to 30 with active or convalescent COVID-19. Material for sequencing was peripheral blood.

The CDR3 DNA reads TGTGCCAGCTCACCACCCAGCGGGAGTCCCCACGAGCAGTACTTC. This encodes CASSPPSGSPHEQYF. The chain recombines TRBV18 with TRBJ2-7; 8 bases match TRBD2. Germline CDR1 KGHSH, CDR2 LQKENI. V shed 0 bases, J shed 5 bases, and the junction held 6 bases outside the gene matches. This CDR3 region has 15 residues.